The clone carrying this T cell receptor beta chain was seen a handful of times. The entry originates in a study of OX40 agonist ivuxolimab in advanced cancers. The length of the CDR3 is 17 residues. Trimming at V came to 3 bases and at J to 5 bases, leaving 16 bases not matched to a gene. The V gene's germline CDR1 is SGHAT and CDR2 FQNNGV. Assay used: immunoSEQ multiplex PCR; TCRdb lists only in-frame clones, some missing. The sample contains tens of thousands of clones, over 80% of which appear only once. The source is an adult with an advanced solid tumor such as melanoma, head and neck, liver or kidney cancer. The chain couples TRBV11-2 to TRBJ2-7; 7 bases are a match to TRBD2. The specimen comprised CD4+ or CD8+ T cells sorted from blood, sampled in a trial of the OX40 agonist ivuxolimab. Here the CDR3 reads CASSLRELHRSGNEQYF. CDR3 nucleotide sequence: TGTGCCAGCAGCTTGCGGGAGCTCCACCGGAGTGGGAACGAGCAGTACTTC.